The clone carrying this T cell receptor (beta chain) has only one observation. Its cognate antigen is unknown. The time point: week 23, last vaccination. Vaccination comprised doses that each held 300 ug of mutant IDH1 20-mer peptide, plus topical imiquimod. The data stem from a study of a mutant IDH1 vaccine in newly diagnosed glioma. Study-level information: Administration of eight vaccinations to patients took place in weeks 1, 3, 5, 7, 11, 15, 19, 23. Patients under treatment included approximately 60% males and approximately 40% females and had a mean age of roughly 43 years. Earlier care involved radiotherapy, temozolomide, or both, and the majority received both. Study-wide findings and caveats: Most patients, 90% to 95%, showed vaccine-induced immune responses.

TCRdb keeps only in-frame clones here, not all; method: immunoSEQ multiplex PCR. The table has tens of thousands of clones, around 74% seen once. The CDR3 totals 15 residues. V shed 6 bases, J shed 2 bases, and the junction held 9 bases outside the gene matches. Germline CDR1 and CDR2: LNHDA and SQIVND (reference sequence). The starting material was PBMCs, obtained from a glioma patient whose treatment included an IDH1 peptide vaccine. The genes are TRBV19 and TRBJ2-7, with TRBD1 matching 8 bases. This sequence was found in a man in his forties or fifties with glioma. CDR3 protein: CASSLAPGGPYEQYF. DNA of the CDR3: TGTGCCAGTAGCCTAGCCCCAGGGGGCCCCTACGAGCAGTACTTC. The full variable domain, in which reference TRBV19 and TRBJ2-7 provide the parts outside the CDR3, is DGGITQSPKYLFRKEGQNVTLSCEQNLNHDAMYWYRQDPGQGLRLIYYSQIVNDFQKGDIAEGYSVSREKKESFPLTVTSAQKNPTAFYLCASSLAPGGPYEQYFGPGTRLTVT.